These T cell receptor beta chains were read from a single sample in a study of OX40 agonist ivuxolimab in advanced cancers. TCRdb's copy holds only in-frame clones and misses some; the assay was immunoSEQ multiplex PCR. This repertoire shows 55,000 to 85,000 clones, about 86% found once; its top ten account for under 0.75%. Material: CD4+ or CD8+ T cells sorted from blood, obtained in a trial of the OX40 agonist ivuxolimab. The origin of the receptors is an adult with an advanced solid tumor such as melanoma, head and neck, liver or kidney cancer. The CDR3 runs from the conserved cysteine through the conserved F or W. D genes are given only for firm matches. Clone size is stated in some rows and not others, as once, few, many or a class when expanded.

-	TRBV10-3	TRBD1	TRBJ1-4	CAISERWTGEGEKLFF	TGTGCCATCAGTGAGCGGTGGACAGGGGAGGGAGAAAAACTGTTTTTT
once	TRBV9	TRBD2	TRBJ2-4	CASLSGPGKGAKNIQYF	TGTGCCAGTCTTAGCGGGCCGGGGAAGGGAGCCAAAAACATTCAGTACTTC
-	TRBV11-2	-	TRBJ1-3	CASSRTSGVGNTIYF	TGTGCCAGCAGCCGGACCAGTGGGGTAGGAAACACCATATATTTT
-	TRBV4-1	TRBD1	TRBJ2-7	CASSRGTGTGKVHEQYF	TGCGCCAGCAGCCGCGGAACCGGGACAGGGAAGGTACACGAGCAGTACTTC
-	TRBV4-3	-	TRBJ2-1	CASSQEVNRASYNEQFF	TGCGCCAGCAGCCAAGAAGTGAACAGGGCCTCCTACAATGAGCAGTTCTTC
-	TRBV5-8	TRBD1	TRBJ1-1	CASSLALTGVGDTEAFF	TGTGCCAGCAGCTTGGCATTGACAGGGGTGGGCGACACTGAAGCTTTCTTT
-	TRBV6-5	-	TRBJ2-5	CASGYSKLETQYF	TGTGCCAGCGGTTACTCGAAGTTGGAGACCCAGTACTTC
-	TRBV7-9	TRBD1	TRBJ2-1	CASSLTRGIMYNEQFF	TGTGCCAGCAGCTTAACCAGGGGGATAATGTACAATGAGCAGTTCTTC
-	TRBV29-1	-	TRBJ2-1	CSGTTGKNEQFF	TGCAGCGGGACGACAGGTAAAAATGAGCAGTTCTTC
-	TRBV6-5	TRBD2	TRBJ2-2	CASRPPGLEAGELFF	TGTGCCAGCAGGCCCCCGGGACTAGAGGCCGGGGAGCTGTTTTTT
-	TRBV5-6	-	TRBJ2-1	CASSLAGGSNEQFF	TGTGCCAGCAGCTTGGCCGGGGGTAGCAATGAGCAGTTCTTC
-	TRBV5-1	-	TRBJ2-7	CASSLESSYEQYF	TGCGCCAGCAGCTTGGAGAGCTCCTACGAGCAGTACTTC
few	TRBV7-9	-	TRBJ2-2	CASSLVTGPGELFF	TGTGCCAGCAGCTTAGTTACAGGGCCCGGGGAGCTGTTTTTT
-	TRBV29-1	-	TRBJ2-5	CSVDGVLKTQYF	TGCAGCGTTGATGGGGTATTGAAGACCCAGTACTTC
-	TRBV5-1	-	TRBJ2-7	CASSPRGYEQYF	TGCGCCAGCAGCCCCCGGGGCTACGAGCAGTACTTC
-	TRBV11-3	-	TRBJ2-1	CASSLGGDNEQFF	TGTGCCAGCAGCTTAGGGGGGGACAATGAGCAGTTCTTC
-	TRBV18	TRBD1	TRBJ1-1	CASSPTGGINEAFF	TGTGCCAGCTCACCAACAGGGGGGATAAATGAAGCTTTCTTT
-	TRBV9	TRBD1	TRBJ1-1	CASSVDGQADTEAFF	TGTGCCAGCAGCGTAGACGGACAGGCGGACACTGAAGCTTTCTTT
-	TRBV18	-	TRBJ2-4	CASSPSDIQYF	TGTGCCAGCTCACCGTCAGACATTCAGTACTTC
-	TRBV19	TRBD1	TRBJ1-2	CAGRDRLSDGYTF	TGTGCCGGCCGGGACAGGCTCTCGGACGGCTACACCTTC
-	TRBV29-1	-	TRBJ2-7	CSVASDTLYEQYF	TGCAGCGTAGCCTCGGACACCCTCTACGAGCAGTACTTC
-	TRBV19	TRBD1	TRBJ2-2	CASQDRAWTGELFF	TGTGCCAGCCAAGACAGGGCTTGGACCGGGGAGCTGTTTTTT
-	TRBV27	-	TRBJ1-1	CASSLSGTRRAFF	TGTGCCAGCAGTTTATCAGGGACCCGGCGAGCTTTCTTT
once	TRBV7-8	TRBD2	TRBJ2-7	CASSSASGGHSYEQYF	TGTGCCAGCAGCTCCGCTAGCGGGGGGCACTCCTACGAGCAGTACTTC
-	TRBV6-6	-	TRBJ1-2	CASSYSAGLYGYTF	TGTGCCAGCAGTTACTCCGCCGGTCTCTATGGCTACACCTTC
-	TRBV9	TRBD2	TRBJ2-7	CASSVGLAGEREQYF	TGTGCCAGCAGCGTAGGACTAGCGGGAGAGAGGGAGCAGTACTTC
-	TRBV7-2	-	TRBJ2-1	CASSLSSARSNEQFF	TGTGCCAGCAGCCTCTCTAGCGCCAGAAGCAATGAGCAGTTCTTC
-	TRBV7-2	TRBD2	TRBJ2-7	CASSMGGGSYEQYF	TGTGCCAGCAGCATGGGCGGGGGTTCCTACGAGCAGTACTTC
-	TRBV11-3	-	TRBJ1-1	CASSLLGAEAFF	TGTGCCAGCAGTCTCCTCGGGGCTGAAGCTTTCTTT
-	TRBV2	-	TRBJ1-1	CASSRQGALNTEAFF	TGTGCCAGCAGTAGGCAGGGAGCCCTGAACACTGAAGCTTTCTTT
-	TRBV29-1	-	TRBJ1-1	CSAEGGAGKTEAFF	TGCAGCGCCGAGGGGGGGGCTGGAAAGACTGAAGCTTTCTTT
few	TRBV20-1	-	TRBJ1-1	CSGELHTEAFF	TGCAGTGGGGAACTACACACTGAAGCTTTCTTT
-	TRBV6-5	-	TRBJ2-6	CASSYGPGSGANVLTF	TGTGCCAGCAGTTACGGACCAGGGTCTGGGGCCAACGTCCTGACTTTC
-	TRBV19	TRBD1	TRBJ1-4	CASSPQGNNEKLFF	TGTGCCAGTAGTCCACAGGGGAATAATGAAAAACTGTTTTTT
-	TRBV10-1	-	TRBJ2-2	CASSVRTRTGELFF	TGCGCCAGCAGTGTGAGGACCCGGACCGGGGAGCTGTTTTTT
-	TRBV7-3	-	TRBJ1-5	CASSLTPDQPQHF	TGTGCCAGCAGCTTAACTCCCGATCAGCCCCAGCATTTT
-	TRBV30	-	TRBJ2-3	CAWTTSTDTQYF	TGTGCCTGGACCACTAGCACAGATACGCAGTATTTT
once	TRBV7-6	-	TRBJ2-2	CASSLLTSNTGELFF	TGTGCCAGCAGCTTACTCACTTCGAACACCGGGGAGCTGTTTTTT
-	TRBV30	TRBD2	TRBJ2-1	CAWSVRLAGTNEQFF	TGTGCCTGGAGTGTACGACTAGCGGGAACCAATGAGCAGTTCTTC
-	TRBV11-2	-	TRBJ2-1	CASSPTGISYNEQFF	TGTGCCAGCAGCCCTACCGGGATCTCCTACAATGAGCAGTTCTTC
few	TRBV30	-	TRBJ1-1	CAWSEGVALNTEAFF	TGTGCCTGGAGTGAGGGAGTCGCATTGAACACTGAAGCTTTCTTT
-	TRBV25-1	TRBD2	TRBJ2-3	CASSEGLAGTDTQYF	TGTGCCAGCAGTGAAGGGCTAGCGGGCACAGATACGCAGTATTTT
-	TRBV28	TRBD1	TRBJ2-3	CASSPTGVSTDTQYF	TGTGCCAGCAGTCCTACAGGGGTTAGCACAGATACGCAGTATTTT
-	TRBV29-1	TRBD2	TRBJ2-7	CSVVRGLALYEQYF	TGCAGCGTTGTTCGGGGACTAGCGTTATACGAGCAGTACTTC
-	TRBV15	-	TRBJ2-7	CATSRDRGRGYEQYF	TGTGCCACCAGCAGAGATAGGGGCAGAGGCTACGAGCAGTACTTC